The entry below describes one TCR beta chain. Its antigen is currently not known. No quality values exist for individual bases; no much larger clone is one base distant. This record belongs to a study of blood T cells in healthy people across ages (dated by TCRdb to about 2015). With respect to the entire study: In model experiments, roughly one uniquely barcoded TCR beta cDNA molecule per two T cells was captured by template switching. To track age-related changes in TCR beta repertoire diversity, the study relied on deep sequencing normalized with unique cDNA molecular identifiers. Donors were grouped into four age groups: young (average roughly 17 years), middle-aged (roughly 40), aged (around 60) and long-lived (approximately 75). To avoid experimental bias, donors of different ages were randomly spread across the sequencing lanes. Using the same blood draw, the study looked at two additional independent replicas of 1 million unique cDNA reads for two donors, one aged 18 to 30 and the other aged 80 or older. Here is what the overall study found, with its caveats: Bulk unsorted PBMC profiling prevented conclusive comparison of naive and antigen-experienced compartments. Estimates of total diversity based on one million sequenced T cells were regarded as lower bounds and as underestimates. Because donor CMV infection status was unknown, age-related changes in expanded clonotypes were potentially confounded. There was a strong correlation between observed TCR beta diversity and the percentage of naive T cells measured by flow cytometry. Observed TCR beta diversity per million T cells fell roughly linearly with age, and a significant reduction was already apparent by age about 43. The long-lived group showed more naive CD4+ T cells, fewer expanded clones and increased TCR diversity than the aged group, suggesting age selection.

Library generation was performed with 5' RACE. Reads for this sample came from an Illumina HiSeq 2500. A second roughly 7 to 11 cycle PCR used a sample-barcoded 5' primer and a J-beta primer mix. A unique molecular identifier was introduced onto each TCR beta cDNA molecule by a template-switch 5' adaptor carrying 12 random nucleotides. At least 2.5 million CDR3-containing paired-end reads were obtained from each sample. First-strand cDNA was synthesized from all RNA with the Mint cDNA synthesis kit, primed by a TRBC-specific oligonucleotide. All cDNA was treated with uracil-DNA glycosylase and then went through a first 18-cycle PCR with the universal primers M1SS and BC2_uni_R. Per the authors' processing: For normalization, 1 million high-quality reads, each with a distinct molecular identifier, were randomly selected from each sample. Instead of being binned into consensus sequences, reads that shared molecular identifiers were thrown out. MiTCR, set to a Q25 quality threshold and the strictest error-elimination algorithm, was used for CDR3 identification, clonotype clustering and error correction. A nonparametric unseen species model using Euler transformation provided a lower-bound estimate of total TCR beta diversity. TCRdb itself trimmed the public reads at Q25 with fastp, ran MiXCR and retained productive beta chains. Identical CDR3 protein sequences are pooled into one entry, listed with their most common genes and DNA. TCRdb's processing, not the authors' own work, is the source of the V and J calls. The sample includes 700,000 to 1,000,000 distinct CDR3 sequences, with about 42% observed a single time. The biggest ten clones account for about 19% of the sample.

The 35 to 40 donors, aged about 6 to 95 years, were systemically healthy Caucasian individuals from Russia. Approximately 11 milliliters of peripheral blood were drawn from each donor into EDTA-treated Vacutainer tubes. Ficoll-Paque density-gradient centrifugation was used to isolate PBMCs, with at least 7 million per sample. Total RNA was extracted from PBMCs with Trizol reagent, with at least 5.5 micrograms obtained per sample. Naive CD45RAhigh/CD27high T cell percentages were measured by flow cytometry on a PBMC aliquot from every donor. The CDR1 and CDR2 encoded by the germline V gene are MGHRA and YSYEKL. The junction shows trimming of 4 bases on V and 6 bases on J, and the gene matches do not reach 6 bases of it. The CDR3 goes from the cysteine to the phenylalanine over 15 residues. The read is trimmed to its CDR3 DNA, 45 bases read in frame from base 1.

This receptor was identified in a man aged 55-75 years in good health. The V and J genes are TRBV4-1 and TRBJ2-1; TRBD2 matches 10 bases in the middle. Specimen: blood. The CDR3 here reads CASSPAGGPGNEQFF. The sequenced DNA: TGCGCCAGCAGCCCAGCGGGGGGGCCGGGCAATGAGCAGTTCTTC.